The 21 T cell receptor beta chains in this list originate from one sample, sequenced in a study of tumor-infiltrating lymphocytes in primary liver carcinoma. Investigators took RNA and DNA out together from approximately 22-30 mg of unsorted bulk tissue. TCR beta cDNA came from 400 to 500 ng total RNA, primed with a constant-region primer. For TCR beta, libraries were produced by three nested multiplex PCR rounds using slightly modified ARM-PCR. For roughly 11 cycles apiece, the opening two PCR rounds ran with TRBV1-TRBV30 forward primers and a C-beta reverse primer. MiXCR was run by TCRdb on the multiplex PCR reads, yielding one entry per CDR3 protein. Among 80,000 or so distinct CDR3 sequences listed, around 75% were seen once. Sequencing used liver tumor tissue from sampling region 4. The subset is: tumor region T4, right-lateral pole. The receptors were sampled from a woman aged 55-70 years with primary liver carcinoma and hepatitis B virus infection.

In the case of this clonotype: The junction departs from germline at one end; a sequencing error may be responsible. The chain is built from TRBV14 and TRBJ2-7; D is perhaps TRBD1 (5 bases). CDR1 and CDR2 (germline): SGHDN, FVKESK. The CDR3 extends over 15 amino acids. CDR3 region: CASSQDKVGRREQYF. The CDR3 coding sequence is TGCGCCAGCAGCCAAGATAAGGTGGGGCGACGCGAGCAGTACTTC.

The rearrangement links TRBV6-5 to TRBJ2-1; D is unresolved. Between the trimmed V and J ends, which lost 7 bases and 3 bases, there was a span of 16 bases. CDR1 and CDR2 (germline): MNHEY, SVGAGI. This CDR3 has 15 amino acids. CDR3 amino acids: CASNPRWIDYNEQFF. The CDR3 DNA reads as TGTGCCAGCAATCCAAGATGGATAGACTACAATGAGCAGTTCTTC.

Note on this clonotype: The junction departs from the called germline gene at one end, perhaps through a read error. The V call is TRBV10-1, the J call TRBJ2-1; the D is unclear. The length of the CDR3 is 15 residues. Looked up from germline, CDR1 is WNHNN and CDR2 is SYGVQD (reference sequence). Here the CDR3 DNA reads TGCGACAGCAGTGAGACGTCCGGGCGATACAATGATCAGTTCTTC. Translating it yields CDSSETSGRYNDQFF.

The chain employs TRBV11-1 and TRBJ2-2; tentatively, D is TRBD2 (5 bases). Germline V gene lookup returns CDR1 SGHAT and CDR2 FQDESV (reference sequence). The CDR3 is 17 amino acids. V lost 6 bases and J 17 bases, leaving 34 bases between the germline ends. The CDR3, as DNA: TGTGCCAGCAGGGGAAGAACGGGGTCCGCGAACACCGGGGAGATATTTTTT. Residues: CASRGRTGSANTGEIFF.

Turning to this clonotype: The junction departs from the called germline gene at one end, perhaps through a read error. The genes are TRBV6-5 and TRBJ1-1; 7 bases align to TRBD1. This CDR3 comprises 14 residues. Germline CDR1 reads MNHEY; CDR2 reads SVGAGI. The CDR3 DNA follows: TGTGCCGGCAGTTCTAGGGGGCTGAACACTGAAGCTTTCTTT. It translates to CAGSSRGLNTEAFF.

A word on this clonotype: This may be a read error: a much more frequent sequence differs by one nucleotide. V usage is TRBV5-1 and J usage is TRBJ1-5; TRBD1 matches 8 bases. This CDR3 region has 15 residues. CDR1 and CDR2 (germline): SGHRS, YFSETQ. The CDR3, as DNA: TGCTCCAGCAGCCCCGGGACAGGCCCTAATCAGCCCCAGCATTTT. The encoded protein is CSSSPGTGPNQPQHF.

This clonotype was found once. An end of the junction differs from the germline gene, which may be a read error. The chain employs TRBV11-1 and TRBJ2-7; a weak D match, TRBD2 (6 bases). The germline gives CDR1 SGHAT, CDR2 FQDESV (reference sequence). There are 15 residues in the CDR3. The CDR3, as DNA: TGTGTCAGCAGCCCTCGGTCAGCAGGACTACACGAGCAGTACTTC. Protein: CVSSPRSAGLHEQYF.

With respect to this clonotype: The junction and the germline gene differ at one end; a read error may be behind it. The chain links TRBV11-3 to TRBJ2-1; D might be TRBD2 (5 bases). From germline, CDR1 is SGHNT and CDR2 YENEEA. The length of the CDR3 is 17 residues. Here the CDR3 reads CTSSLRFGGLFYNEQFF. CDR3 nucleotides: TGTACCAGCAGCTTAAGGTTCGGCGGGCTTTTCTACAATGAGCAGTTCTTC.

In the case of this clonotype: One junction end disagrees with the germline gene, perhaps due to a read error. The CDR3 DNA reads as TGTACCAGCAGCTTAGACGTCCCGGGACTAGCGTCACGTAACGTCTACGAGCAGTACTTC. Its translation is CTSSLDVPGLASRNVYEQYF. The chain has TRBV11-2 and TRBJ2-7, with 10 bases identical to TRBD2. The CDR3 is 20 amino acids. The germline CDR1 and CDR2 sequences are SGHAT and FQNNGV.

In this sample, this clonotype turned up once. V and J are TRBV12-3 or TRBV12-4 and TRBJ2-2; no firm D call. V lost 3 bases and J lost 10, with 12 bases in between. This CDR3 has 13 residues. CDR3 in amino acids: CASSFRNTVELFF. The CDR3 DNA reads as TGTGCCAGCAGTTTCAGGAACACGGTGGAGCTGTTTTTT.

This clonotype came up many times. This chain joins TRBV6-5 and TRBJ1-2; maybe TRBD1 (5 bases). From germline, CDR1 is MNHEY and CDR2 SVGAGI. Trimming took off 6 bases at V and 3 bases at J, with 14 bases between the two ends. The CDR3 is 14 residues long. In nucleotides, the CDR3 is TGTGCCAGCAGAAAGCCTGACAGCTACTATGGCTACACCTTC. Translated, it gives CASRKPDSYYGYTF.

Details on this clonotype: One end of the junction fails to match germline, which may point to a read error. The chain carries TRBV4-2 and TRBJ2-3, with TRBD1 identical over 9 bases. Germline CDR1 and CDR2: LGHNA and YNFKEQ. The length of the CDR3 is 17 residues. The CDR3 bases are TGCGCCAGCAGCCAAGAGGGGACAGGGTCTCGCACAGATACGCACTATTTT. This gives the protein CASSQEGTGSRTDTHYF.

Concerning this clonotype: Lacking the conserved final phenylalanine or tryptophan, this CDR3 likely reflects a read error. The chain has TRBV6-5 and TRBJ2-2; the D gene is possibly TRBD2 (5 bases). The V end was cut by 6 bases, the J end by 7 bases, with 18 bases between. This CDR3 region has 15 residues. In germline, CDR1 is MNHEY, CDR2 SVGAGI. In nucleotides, the CDR3 is TGTGCCAGCAGATCCGGGAACTCTGACATCGGGGAGCTGTTTTCT. Its protein is CASRSGNSDIGELFS.

This clonotype has just one count. The CDR3 end shows no conserved phenylalanine or tryptophan, and so a read error is likely. The chain joins TRBV6-5 to TRBJ2-3; tentatively, D is TRBD1 (5 bases). The CDR3 is made up of 14 amino acids. V was cut by 5 bases and J by 8 bases, with 17 bases left in between. Germline assignment: CDR1 MNHEY and CDR2 SVGAGI. The CDR3, as DNA: TGTGCCAGCAGTCCTTGCCCTCGTGACAGTACGCAGTATTTG. Protein: CASSPCPRDSTQYL.

Notes on this clonotype: A read error may produce the germline difference seen at one junction end. The chain carries TRBV11-2 and TRBJ2-3, with D unclear. This CDR3 has 13 residues. Germline values: CDR1 SGHAT, CDR2 FQNNGV. CDR3 sequence reads: CTSSLLVTDTQYF. CDR3 DNA: TGTACCAGCAGCCTCCTCGTTACAGATACGCAGTATTTT.

This clonotype was recorded a few times. The chain recombines TRBV2 with TRBJ1-1; no clear D. This CDR3 has 11 amino acids. V dropped 1 base and J dropped 8 bases, with 5 bases sitting between them. The V gene's germline CDR1 is SNHLY and CDR2 FYNNEI. CDR3: CASSEEVEAFF. The CDR3 DNA is TGTGCCAGCAGTGAAGAGGTGGAAGCTTTCTTT.

Points on this clonotype: It is likely a read error, because the conserved phenylalanine at the end of the CDR3 is missing. This sequence joins TRBV12-3 or TRBV12-4 and TRBJ2-3; D perhaps matches TRBD2 (5 bases). The length of the CDR3 is 16 residues. CDR3 in amino acids: CAISDVGPERAYTQYI. In DNA form, the CDR3 reads TGTGCCATCAGTGACGTAGGGCCAGAGAGGGCCTATACGCAGTATATT.

This clonotype was detected many times. The chain couples TRBV12-3 or TRBV12-4 to TRBJ2-1; 11 nucleotides line up with TRBD2. The trim removed 6 bases at V and 2 bases at J, leaving 9 bases unmatched. The CDR3 runs to 17 residues. CDR3 DNA: TGTGCCAGCAGCCCCACCGGTAGCGGGAGGGCCTACAATGAGCAGTTCTTC. Protein: CASSPTGSGRAYNEQFF.

About this clonotype itself: The junction differs from germline at one of its ends, possibly a read error. The chain links TRBV29-1 to TRBJ2-6; 7 positions match TRBD1. The CDR3 spans 16 residues. The germline CDR1 and CDR2 sequences are SQVTM and ANQGSEA. DNA for the CDR3: TGCAGCGTTAAGGGACAGAGTTCTTCTGGGGCCAACTTCCTGACTTTC. It codes for CSVKGQSSSGANFLTF.

Concerning this clonotype itself: At one end, the junction sequence differs from germline, possibly due to a read error. The chain links TRBV6-5 to TRBJ2-7; D unresolved. The CDR3 contains 15 residues. CDR1 MNHEY and CDR2 SVGAGI come from the germline V gene. The CDR3: CASSAAARVYYEQYF. As DNA, the CDR3 is TGTGCCAGCAGCGCGGCGGCGAGAGTGTACTACGAGCAGTACTTT.

The genes are TRBV6-5 and TRBJ2-1; the D gene could be TRBD1 or TRBD2 (7 bases each). CDR1 MNHEY and CDR2 SVGAGI come from the germline V gene. The CDR3 extends over 15 amino acids. The CDR3 loop is CPSSVQGGSYNEQFF. In nucleotides, the CDR3 is TGTCCTAGCAGTGTCCAGGGGGGGTCCTACAATGAGCAGTTCTTC.